This T cell receptor beta chain is drawn from a study of CD8 T cells in Susac syndrome. Random hexamers were used to reverse transcribe 0.5 to 1 ug of RNA. TCRdb used MiXCR to reprocess the immunoSEQ multiplex PCR reads, holding one entry per CDR3 protein. Here the sample spans 200,000 to 300,000 distinct CDR3 sequences, 95% to 97% being singletons. TEMRA cells were FACS-enriched, with CD8+ and CD4+ T cells isolated negatively. Germline CDR1 is SGHAT and CDR2 is FQNNGV. V lost 1 base and J lost 12; bases outside the gene matches: 14. The length of the CDR3 is 16 residues. The chain links TRBV11-2 to TRBJ2-1; 8 nucleotides line up with TRBD2. The sample comprised CD4+ T cells from PBMCs. The TCR was taken from a human donor with Susac syndrome. The CDR3 loop is CASSLVGTSGSTGQFF. For the CDR3, the DNA is TGTGCCAGCAGCTTAGTAGGCACTAGCGGATCCACTGGGCAGTTCTTC.